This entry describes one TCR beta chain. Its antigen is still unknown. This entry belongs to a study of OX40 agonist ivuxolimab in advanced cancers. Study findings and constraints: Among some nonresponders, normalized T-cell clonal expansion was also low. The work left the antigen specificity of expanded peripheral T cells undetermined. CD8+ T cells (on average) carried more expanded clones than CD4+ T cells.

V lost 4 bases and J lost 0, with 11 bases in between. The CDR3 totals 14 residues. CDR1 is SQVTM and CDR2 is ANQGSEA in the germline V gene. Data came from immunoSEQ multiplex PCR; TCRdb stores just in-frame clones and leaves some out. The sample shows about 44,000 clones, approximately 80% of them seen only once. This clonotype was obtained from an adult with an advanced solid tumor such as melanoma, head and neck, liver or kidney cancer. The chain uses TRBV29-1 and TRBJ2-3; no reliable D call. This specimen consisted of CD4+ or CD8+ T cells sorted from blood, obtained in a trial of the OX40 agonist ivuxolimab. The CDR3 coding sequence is TGCAGCGTTGTCAGCCGATTGAGCACAGATACGCAGTATTTT. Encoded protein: CSVVSRLSTDTQYF.